A selection of T cell receptor beta chains follows, all from one sample in a study of CD8 T cells in Susac syndrome. One entry per CDR3 protein results from TCRdb running MiXCR on the immunoSEQ multiplex PCR reads. The table records around 100,000 distinct CDR3 sequences, 95% of them present only once. The specimen was CD8+ T cells from PBMCs. All receptors come from a human donor with Susac syndrome. Both conserved end residues are part of each CDR3. The D gene is left open where the match is weak. Clone sizes are given selectively: once, few, many, or a class where the clone is expanded.

clone_size: -
d_call: TRBD1
v_call: TRBV25-1
j_call: TRBJ2-4
cdr3_aa: CASSENRGNIQYF
cdr3_nt: TGTGCCAGCAGTGAGAACAGGGGAAACATTCAGTACTTC

clone_size: once
d_call: -
v_call: TRBV11-2
j_call: TRBJ2-5
cdr3_aa: CASSLSGFQETQYF
cdr3_nt: TGTGCCAGCAGCTTAAGTGGGTTCCAAGAGACCCAGTACTTC

clone_size: -
d_call: -
v_call: TRBV11-2
j_call: TRBJ2-5
cdr3_aa: CASSLGLGQSQETQYF
cdr3_nt: TGTGCCAGCAGCTTAGGGTTAGGACAGAGTCAAGAGACCCAGTACTTC

clone_size: -
d_call: -
v_call: TRBV9
j_call: TRBJ2-4
cdr3_aa: CASSPESLGNIQYF
cdr3_nt: TGTGCCAGCAGCCCTGAGTCCCTGGGAAACATTCAGTACTTC

clone_size: -
d_call: -
v_call: TRBV3-1
j_call: TRBJ2-2
cdr3_aa: CASSQNGLTGELFF
cdr3_nt: TGTGCCAGCAGCCAGAACGGGCTTACCGGGGAGCTGTTTTTT

clone_size: -
d_call: -
v_call: TRBV24-1
j_call: TRBJ2-5
cdr3_aa: CATSERLEETQYF
cdr3_nt: TGTGCCACCAGTGAGAGACTAGAAGAGACCCAGTACTTC

clone_size: -
d_call: TRBD1
v_call: TRBV29-1
j_call: TRBJ2-7
cdr3_aa: CSVEVRRGQGHEQYF
cdr3_nt: TGCAGCGTTGAAGTGCGGAGGGGACAGGGTCACGAGCAGTACTTC

clone_size: -
d_call: TRBD2
v_call: TRBV12-3/TRBV12-4
j_call: TRBJ2-1
cdr3_aa: CASRPSGGAIEQFF
cdr3_nt: TGTGCCAGCAGACCGAGCGGGGGGGCCATTGAGCAGTTCTTC

clone_size: -
d_call: -
v_call: TRBV7-9
j_call: TRBJ2-7
cdr3_aa: CASSPRDGEQYF
cdr3_nt: TGTGCCAGCAGCCCCCGGGACGGGGAGCAGTACTTC

clone_size: -
d_call: TRBD1
v_call: TRBV7-9
j_call: TRBJ2-5
cdr3_aa: CASSSFDRGRGETQYF
cdr3_nt: TGTGCCAGCAGTTCTTTCGACAGGGGGCGTGGAGAGACCCAGTACTTC

clone_size: -
d_call: TRBD2
v_call: TRBV29-1
j_call: TRBJ2-1
cdr3_aa: CSTTPLAGDHEQFF
cdr3_nt: TGCAGCACGACACCCCTAGCGGGAGACCATGAGCAGTTCTTC

clone_size: -
d_call: -
v_call: TRBV6-5
j_call: TRBJ2-6
cdr3_aa: CASSYYRDSGANVLTF
cdr3_nt: TGTGCCAGCAGTTACTACCGGGACTCTGGGGCCAACGTCCTGACTTTC

clone_size: -
d_call: -
v_call: TRBV29-1
j_call: TRBJ2-7
cdr3_aa: CSVEFGRGPYEQYF
cdr3_nt: TGCAGCGTTGAATTCGGCAGGGGTCCCTACGAGCAGTACTTC

clone_size: -
d_call: -
v_call: TRBV20-1
j_call: TRBJ2-7
cdr3_aa: CSARATRTPYEQYF
cdr3_nt: TGCAGTGCTAGAGCCACAAGGACCCCTTACGAGCAGTACTTC

clone_size: -
d_call: TRBD1
v_call: TRBV20-1
j_call: TRBJ2-5
cdr3_aa: CSARDVGTGGHYSQETQYF
cdr3_nt: TGCAGTGCTAGAGATGTTGGGACAGGGGGCCATTACAGCCAAGAGACCCAGTACTTC

clone_size: -
d_call: -
v_call: TRBV27
j_call: TRBJ1-2
cdr3_aa: CASRLGDGYTF
cdr3_nt: TGTGCCAGCAGACTAGGGGATGGCTACACCTTC

clone_size: -
d_call: -
v_call: TRBV28
j_call: TRBJ2-1
cdr3_aa: CASSSDSTKERNEQFF
cdr3_nt: TGTGCCAGCAGTTCAGACTCCACGAAGGAGAGAAATGAGCAGTTCTTC

clone_size: -
d_call: -
v_call: TRBV10-3
j_call: TRBJ2-7
cdr3_aa: CAISSPGAPKQYF
cdr3_nt: TGTGCCATCAGCTCACCCGGGGCACCCAAACAGTACTTC

clone_size: -
d_call: -
v_call: TRBV4-1
j_call: TRBJ2-3
cdr3_aa: CASSQQTNTLTDTQYF
cdr3_nt: TGCGCCAGCAGCCAACAGACTAACACCCTCACAGATACGCAGTATTTT

clone_size: -
d_call: -
v_call: TRBV20-1
j_call: TRBJ1-5
cdr3_aa: CSAGISGNQPQHF
cdr3_nt: TGCAGTGCAGGCATTAGTGGCAATCAGCCCCAGCATTTT

clone_size: -
d_call: TRBD2
v_call: TRBV20-1
j_call: TRBJ2-5
cdr3_aa: CSARAPQRGAETQYF
cdr3_nt: TGCAGTGCTAGAGCTCCCCAGCGGGGGGCAGAGACCCAGTACTTC

clone_size: -
d_call: TRBD2
v_call: TRBV27
j_call: TRBJ2-1
cdr3_aa: CASKGLAINEQFF
cdr3_nt: TGTGCCAGCAAGGGACTAGCGATCAATGAGCAGTTCTTC

clone_size: -
d_call: TRBD1
v_call: TRBV27
j_call: TRBJ1-2
cdr3_aa: CASSETGLDYGYTF
cdr3_nt: TGTGCCAGCAGCGAGACAGGGTTGGACTATGGCTACACCTTC

clone_size: -
d_call: TRBD1
v_call: TRBV6-5
j_call: TRBJ2-3
cdr3_aa: CASSYRGTGGTDTQYF
cdr3_nt: TGTGCCAGCAGTTACCGGGGGACAGGGGGCACAGATACGCAGTATTTT

clone_size: -
d_call: TRBD1
v_call: TRBV18
j_call: TRBJ1-6
cdr3_aa: CASSRDRENSPLHF
cdr3_nt: TGTGCCAGCTCCCGGGACAGGGAGAATTCACCCCTCCACTTT

clone_size: -
d_call: -
v_call: TRBV20-1
j_call: TRBJ2-7
cdr3_aa: CSARGLLNSYEQYF
cdr3_nt: TGCAGTGCTAGAGGTCTATTGAACTCCTACGAGCAGTACTTC

clone_size: -
d_call: TRBD1
v_call: TRBV24-1
j_call: TRBJ2-3
cdr3_aa: CATSATTGEDTQYF
cdr3_nt: TGTGCCACCAGTGCCACCACAGGGGAGGATACGCAGTATTTT

clone_size: once
d_call: TRBD1
v_call: TRBV29-1
j_call: TRBJ2-5
cdr3_aa: CSVYGTGDGKTQYF
cdr3_nt: TGCAGCGTTTACGGGACAGGGGACGGAAAGACCCAGTACTTC

clone_size: -
d_call: -
v_call: TRBV29-1
j_call: TRBJ1-2
cdr3_aa: CSVGTTNYGYTF
cdr3_nt: TGCAGCGTTGGCACTACTAACTATGGCTACACCTTC

clone_size: -
d_call: -
v_call: TRBV2
j_call: TRBJ2-1
cdr3_aa: CASSGVVNEQFF
cdr3_nt: TGTGCCAGCAGTGGAGTGGTTAATGAGCAGTTCTTC

clone_size: once
d_call: -
v_call: TRBV18
j_call: TRBJ2-7
cdr3_aa: CASSPPQGDEQYF
cdr3_nt: TGTGCCAGCTCACCACCGCAGGGTGACGAGCAGTACTTC

clone_size: -
d_call: TRBD1
v_call: TRBV5-1
j_call: TRBJ2-3
cdr3_aa: CASSFGQGMDTQYF
cdr3_nt: TGCGCCAGCAGCTTCGGACAGGGGATGGATACGCAGTATTTT

clone_size: -
d_call: -
v_call: TRBV18
j_call: TRBJ2-7
cdr3_aa: CASSKSDTYEQYF
cdr3_nt: TGTGCCAGCTCAAAATCTGACACCTACGAGCAGTACTTC

clone_size: -
d_call: TRBD2
v_call: TRBV15
j_call: TRBJ2-7
cdr3_aa: CATSPPGGGPYYEQYF
cdr3_nt: TGTGCCACCAGCCCACCGGGGGGGGGACCATACTACGAGCAGTACTTC

clone_size: -
d_call: TRBD1
v_call: TRBV12-3/TRBV12-4
j_call: TRBJ1-2
cdr3_aa: CASSPGQGPAHF
cdr3_nt: TGTGCCAGCAGTCCCGGACAGGGACCGGCCCACTTC